One sample yielded the 27 T cell receptor beta chains listed below, sequenced in a study of blood T cell repertoires in COVID-19. The repertoire was sequenced with immunoSEQ multiplex PCR; TCRdb's copy has only in-frame clones and lacks some. The data contain approximately 150,000 clones, about 87% of them seen just once; the ten biggest clones take up 8.5% to 9.5%. Sample: peripheral blood. The receptors stem from a woman aged 45-59 years with active or convalescent COVID-19.

The DNA for the CDR3 is TGTGCCAGCAGCTTACTTCGGGAAAAGACAGGGGTGAACACTGAAGCTTTCTTT. It encodes CASSLLREKTGVNTEAFF. This rearrangement joins TRBV11-2 to TRBJ1-1; 8 bases line up with TRBD1. The V segment lost 2 bases and the J segment 0 bases; nucleotides outside the gene matches: 11. Germline CDR1 SGHAT, CDR2 FQNNGV. The CDR3 contains 18 residues. Full variable domain (remainder filled in from reference TRBV11-2 and TRBJ1-1): EAGVAQSPRYKIIEKRQSVAFWCNPISGHATLYWYQQILGQGPKLLIQFQNNGVVDDSQLPKDRFSAERLKGVDSTLKIQPAKLEDSAVYLCASSLLREKTGVNTEAFFGQGTRLTVV.

The table lists this clone with a few counts. This chain links TRBV4-2 with TRBJ2-1; D might be TRBD2 (5 bases). This CDR3 comprises 14 residues. V was shortened by 1 base and J by 7 bases, with 11 bases between the two germline ends. The V gene's germline CDR1 is LGHNA and CDR2 YNFKEQ. CDR3 amino acids: CASSQAGVRNEQFF. As DNA, the CDR3 is TGTGCCAGCAGCCAAGCCGGGGTGCGAAATGAGCAGTTCTTC.

V gene TRBV20-1 combines with J gene TRBJ2-3; D perhaps matches TRBD2 (5 bases). Germline CDR1 reads DFQATT; CDR2 reads SNEGSKA (reference sequence). The CDR3 sequence is 14 residues long. V lost 3 bases to trimming and J lost 2 bases, with 12 bases between them. CDR3 residues: CSASRRIYTDTQYF. The CDR3 nucleotides read TGCAGTGCTAGTCGGAGGATTTACACAGATACGCAGTATTTT.

The V call is TRBV27, the J call TRBJ1-5, with 9 bases fitting TRBD1. Germline CDR1 is MNHEY and CDR2 is SMNVEV (reference sequence). The CDR3 contains 16 residues. Losses at the gene ends were 2 bases for V and 10 bases for J; bases not matched to a gene: 12. This CDR3 reads CASSLKTGGRFLPQHF. Written as DNA, the CDR3 is TGTGCCAGCAGTTTAAAGACAGGGGGACGTTTCCTACCCCAGCATTTT.

The chain employs TRBV27 and TRBJ2-7; D perhaps matches TRBD2 (6 bases). CDR1 MNHEY and CDR2 SMNVEV come from the germline V gene (reference sequence). CDR3 length: 13 amino acids. Trimming removed 0 bases at V and 4 bases at J, with 7 bases between. The CDR3, as DNA: TGTGCCAGCAGTTTATCGAGCGGGTACGAGCAGTACTTC. Translated: CASSLSSGYEQYF.

The genes are TRBV5-4 and TRBJ1-2, with 9 bases matching TRBD1. CDR3 size: 13 residues. With V trimmed by 4 bases and J by 5 bases, 3 bases remained unmatched. From germline, CDR1 is SGHNT and CDR2 YYREEE (reference sequence). CDR3 coding DNA: TGTGCCAGCAGCCAGACAGGGGGTTATGGCTACACCTTC. It yields the protein CASSQTGGYGYTF.

The chain recombines TRBV2 with TRBJ1-2, with 7 bases identical to TRBD1. Germline-derived CDR1 and CDR2 are SNHLY and FYNNEI. This CDR3 spans 13 amino acids. Trimming removed 4 bases from V and 2 bases from J; junction bases left unmatched: 1. CDR3 nucleotide sequence: TGTGCCAGCAGTGGGGACAGAAACTATGGCTACACCTTC. Translation: CASSGDRNYGYTF.

The V and J genes are TRBV9 and TRBJ2-7; the match to TRBD2 covers 9 bases. V lost 0 bases and J lost 7; bases outside the gene matches: 2. Germline CDR1 reads SGDLS; CDR2 reads YYNGEE. CDR3 size: 13 residues. Here the CDR3 reads CASSVGLAGEQYF. The CDR3 region has the DNA TGTGCCAGCAGCGTAGGTCTAGCGGGGGAGCAGTACTTC. Variable domain in full (rest from reference TRBV9 and TRBJ2-7): DSGVTQTPKHLITATGQRVTLRCSPRSGDLSVYWYQQSLDQGLQFLIQYYNGEERAKGNILERFSAQQFPDLHSELNLSSLELGDSALYFCASSVGLAGEQYFGPGTRLTVT.

The rearrangement links TRBV7-8 to TRBJ2-2; D may be TRBD2 (5 bases). This CDR3 is built from 15 residues. Germline assignment: CDR1 SGHVS and CDR2 FQNEAQ. Trimming removed 8 bases from V and 5 bases from J, with 18 bases in between. CDR3 loop: CASRSRSGDTGELFF. In nucleotides, the CDR3 is TGTGCCAGCCGAAGCCGGTCCGGGGATACCGGGGAGCTGTTTTTT.

The chain has TRBV28 and TRBJ2-1; no reliable D call. The CDR3 has 11 residues. Germline CDR1 is MDHEN and CDR2 is SYDVKM. Trimming removed 3 bases from V and 9 bases from J, with 6 bases in between. The chain's CDR3 is CASSFRGEQFF. The CDR3 nucleotides are TGTGCCAGCAGTTTCCGCGGTGAGCAGTTCTTC.

The chain links TRBV2 to TRBJ1-3; D unresolved. Germline lookup yields CDR1 SNHLY and CDR2 FYNNEI. Between the trimmed V and J ends, which lost 7 bases and 0 bases, there was a span of 10 bases. This CDR3 contains 14 residues. CDR3 in DNA: TGTGCCAGCAAGGCCGGGAGCTCTGGAAACACCATATATTTT. It specifies CASKAGSSGNTIYF.

J is TRBJ1-3 and V is TRBV13, with 10 bases that match TRBD1. CDR3 length equals 15 residues. Losses at the gene ends were 3 bases for V and 6 bases for J; bases not matched to a gene: 5. Germline V gene data show CDR1 as PRHDT and CDR2 as FYEKMQ (reference sequence). DNA of the CDR3: TGTGCCAGCAGCTTTCCCGGACAGGGGGAAAACACCATATATTTT. Its protein product is CASSFPGQGENTIYF.

The rearrangement joins TRBV6-2 or TRBV6-3 to TRBJ2-2; no firm D call. V lost 0 bases and J 2 bases, leaving 7 bases between the germline ends. Germline assignment: CDR1 MNHEY and CDR2 SVGEGT. This CDR3 has 15 residues. The CDR3 loop reads CASSYSSGNTGELFF. The DNA for the CDR3 is TGTGCCAGCAGTTACTCGTCAGGAAACACCGGGGAGCTGTTTTTT.

The chain links TRBV4-3 to TRBJ1-4; TRBD1 aligns across 11 bases. Per germline, CDR1 LGHNA and CDR2 YSLEER. The CDR3 runs to 15 residues. Trimming at V came to 1 base and at J to 8 bases, leaving 3 bases not matched to a gene. CDR3 residues: CASSQAGTGGEKLFF. DNA of the CDR3: TGCGCCAGCAGCCAAGCCGGGACAGGGGGGGAAAAACTGTTTTTT.

This chain links TRBV4-2 with TRBJ1-1; 7 nucleotides agree with TRBD1. Trimming took 3 bases from V and 5 from J; bases not matched to a gene: 9. Looked up from germline, CDR1 is LGHNA and CDR2 is YNFKEQ. The CDR3 runs to 15 residues. The CDR3 DNA reads as TGTGCCAGCAGCCATCCAGACAGGGATCAAACTGAAGCTTTCTTT. The encoded protein is CASSHPDRDQTEAFF.

This clone was recorded once. The rearrangement joins TRBV19 to TRBJ1-2; 9 bases are shared with TRBD1. Trimming took 4 bases from V and 7 from J; bases not matched to a gene: 10. This CDR3 spans 15 amino acids. The germline CDR1 and CDR2 sequences are LNHDA and SQIVND (reference sequence). The CDR3 is CASSRRTGESSGYTF. The CDR3 DNA reads TGTGCCAGTAGTAGAAGGACAGGGGAGAGCTCTGGCTACACCTTC.

The chain recombines TRBV3-1 (or the pseudogene TRBV3-2) with TRBJ1-2; 7 nucleotides line up with TRBD1. In germline, CDR1 is LGHDT, CDR2 YNNKEL (reference sequence). The CDR3 length is 15 residues. Losses at the gene ends were 8 bases for V and 11 bases for J; bases not matched to a gene: 20. CDR3 DNA: TGTGCCAGCTCCCAAGGGGGCAGGGGAATAGTCGGATACACCTTC. Translating it yields CASSQGGRGIVGYTF.

With respect to this clone: Mismatch with germline at one junction end may stem from a read error. The chain has TRBV6-5 and TRBJ1-1; 7 positions agree with TRBD1. Germline values: CDR1 MNHEY, CDR2 SVGAGI. This CDR3 is built from 12 residues. CDR3 in amino acids: CASSRDSTEAFF. The CDR3 bases are TGTGCCAGCAGTCGGGACAGCACTGAAGCCTTCTTT.

V and J are TRBV9 and TRBJ1-5; 10 bases match TRBD1. CDR3 length: 15 residues. The V gene's germline CDR1 is SGDLS and CDR2 YYNGEE. The V gene end was trimmed by 0 bases and the J gene end by 7 bases; junction bases not matched to a gene: 4. CDR3 nucleotide sequence: TGTGCCAGCAGCGTAGATGGGACAGGGGTGCAGCCCCAGCATTTT. This encodes CASSVDGTGVQPQHF.

The chain carries TRBV2 and TRBJ2-5; 13 bases line up with TRBD2. Per germline, CDR1 SNHLY and CDR2 FYNNEI. Losses at the gene ends were 9 bases for V and 5 bases for J; bases not matched to a gene: 6. The CDR3 loop spans 14 amino acids. Here the CDR3 reads CARAGLAGMETQYF. The CDR3 bases are TGTGCCAGGGCGGGACTAGCGGGAATGGAGACCCAGTACTTC.

The chain carries TRBV19 and TRBJ2-4, with D maybe TRBD1 (5 bases). The CDR3 length is 14 residues. Germline-derived CDR1 and CDR2 are LNHDA and SQIVND (reference sequence). The V and J ends lost 2 bases and 2 bases respectively, with 7 bases between them. The CDR3 sequence: CASSIKGTKNIQYF. CDR3 bases: TGTGCCAGTAGTATAAAGGGGACCAAAAACATTCAGTACTTC.

V is TRBV4-1 and J is TRBJ2-1; TRBD2 aligns across 11 bases. Germline loops: CDR1 MGHRA, CDR2 YSYEKL. There are 15 residues in the CDR3. Unmatched junction bases numbered 0, after V lost 2 bases and J lost 3 bases. This chain's CDR3 is CASSQTSGSYNEQFF. CDR3 coding DNA: TGCGCCAGCAGCCAAACTAGCGGGAGCTACAATGAGCAGTTCTTC.

The chain recombines TRBV7-6 with TRBJ1-1, with TRBD1 as a possible D gene (6 bases). Trimming left V 0 bases short and J 2 bases short, with 13 bases between. Germline V gene lookup returns CDR1 SGHVS and CDR2 FNYEAQ. The CDR3 totals 16 residues. CDR3 DNA sequence: TGTGCCAGCAGCTTAGCCCCTGGCAGGGGAAACACTGAAGCTTTCTTT. Encoded protein: CASSLAPGRGNTEAFF. The full variable domain, its missing parts supplied by reference TRBV7-6 and TRBJ1-1, is GAGVSQSPRYKVTKRGQDVALRCDPISGHVSLYWYRQALGQGPEFLTYFNYEAQQDKSGLPNDRFSAERPEGSISTLTIQRTEQRDSAMYRCASSLAPGRGNTEAFFGQGTRLTVV.

This clone was detected a few times. This chain connects TRBV3-1 (or the pseudogene TRBV3-2) to TRBJ2-7; weak D call: TRBD2 (6 bases). The CDR3 is 14 residues long. Germline values: CDR1 LGHDT, CDR2 YNNKEL (reference sequence). Trimming removed 5 bases from V and 6 bases from J, with 17 bases in between. The chain's CDR3 is CASSYTVMGGEQYF. The CDR3 coding sequence is TGTGCCAGCAGCTACACAGTGATGGGAGGCGAGCAGTACTTC.

This clone appeared once. This chain links TRBV27 with TRBJ1-1; TRBD1 agrees at 8 bases. The germline gives CDR1 MNHEY, CDR2 SMNVEV (reference sequence). Unmatched junction bases numbered 3, after V lost 2 bases and J lost 1 base. The CDR3 contains 15 residues. DNA for the CDR3: TGTGCCAGCAGTTTAGCGACAGGGGCGAACACTGAAGCTTTCTTT. As protein: CASSLATGANTEAFF.

This clone came up once. This chain links TRBV10-1 with TRBJ1-1; D perhaps matches TRBD1 (5 bases). This CDR3 is 16 amino acids long. CDR1 and CDR2 from the germline V gene are WNHNN and SYGVQD (reference sequence). With 4 bases removed from V and 0 bases from J, the gap between germline ends came to 15 bases. The CDR3: CASSGRELTVNTEAFF. The CDR3 DNA sequence: TGCGCCAGCAGTGGCCGGGAGCTGACAGTGAACACTGAAGCTTTCTTT.

This chain joins TRBV3-1 (or the pseudogene TRBV3-2) and TRBJ1-6, with D unresolved. V lost 4 bases and J lost 10, with 17 bases in between. The CDR3 runs 15 residues. The germline CDR1 and CDR2 sequences are LGHDT and YNNKEL (reference sequence). As DNA, the CDR3 is TGTGCCAGCAGCCGCTATTATGGAGGAGAATCACCCCTCCACTTT. Translating gives CASSRYYGGESPLHF.